Presented here are 2 T cell receptor beta chains from one specimen sequenced in a study of T cells after yellow fever vaccination. TCRdb analysed the 5' RACE reads with MiXCR anew, one entry per CDR3 protein. The sample has 450,000 to 550,000 distinct CDR3 sequences, roughly 22% seen once. The source material was PBMCs, sampled more than 20 days after the first yellow fever vaccination. These receptors were taken from a man between 18 and 29 years old who received the YFV17D yellow fever vaccine.

This clonotype was counted only a few times. This chain uses TRBV18 with TRBJ2-7; D gene ambiguous. This CDR3 region has 12 residues. Germline V gene data show CDR1 as KGHSH and CDR2 as LQKENI. The germline V and J ends were trimmed by 5 bases and 3 bases, with 8 bases remaining between them. The CDR3 region has the DNA TGTGCCAGCTCATCTAATCTCTACGAGCAGTACGTC. This codes for CASSSNLYEQYV.

This clonotype was found once. V and J are TRBV7-9 and TRBJ2-1; a possible D gene is TRBD2 (7 bases). The V end was cut by 7 bases, the J end by 6 bases, with 22 bases between. Germline values: CDR1 SEHNR, CDR2 FQNEAQ (reference sequence). The CDR3 runs to 16 residues. DNA for the CDR3: TGTGCCAGCACATCCCCAGTGTGGAGGGGGGGCAATGAGCAGTTCTTC. This codes for CASTSPVWRGGNEQFF.